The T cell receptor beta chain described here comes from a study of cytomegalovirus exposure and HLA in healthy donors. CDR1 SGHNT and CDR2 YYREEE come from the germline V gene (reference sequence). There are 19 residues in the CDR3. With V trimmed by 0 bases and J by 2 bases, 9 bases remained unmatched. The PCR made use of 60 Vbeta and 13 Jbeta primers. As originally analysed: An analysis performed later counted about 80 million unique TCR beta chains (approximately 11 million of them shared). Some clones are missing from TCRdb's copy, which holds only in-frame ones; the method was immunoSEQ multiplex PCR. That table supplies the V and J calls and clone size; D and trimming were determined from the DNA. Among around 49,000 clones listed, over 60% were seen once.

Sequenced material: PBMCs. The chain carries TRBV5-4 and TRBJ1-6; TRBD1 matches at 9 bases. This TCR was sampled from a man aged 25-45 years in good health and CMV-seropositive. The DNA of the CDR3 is TGTGCCAGCAGCTTGGGGGACAGGGCCGGGGGGGCCTATAATTCACCCCTCCACTTT. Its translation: CASSLGDRAGGAYNSPLHF.